The 28 T cell receptor beta chains given below trace back to one sample, sequenced in a study of glioma-infiltrating T cells. TCR alpha and beta CDR3 regions were amplified from RNA using iRepertoire nested multiplex PCR. TCRdb itself ran the multiplex PCR reads through MiXCR, one entry per CDR3 protein. This table holds some 120,000 distinct CDR3 sequences, 20% to 25% found once. The sample was glioma tissue, nonneoplastic brain tissue, or PBMCs (not recorded which). These receptors all come from a human donor with low-grade glioma or glioblastoma, undergoing nonglioma brain surgery, or in good health (not recorded which).

This clonotype was detected many times. This sequence joins TRBV7-2 and TRBJ2-3; the match to TRBD2 covers 9 bases. V dropped 3 bases and J dropped 1; count of bases not matched to a gene: 5. Germline CDR1 SGHTA, CDR2 FQGNSA. The CDR3 spans 16 residues. CDR3 residues: CASSLGLAGGTDTQYF. The CDR3, as DNA: TGTGCCAGCAGCTTGGGACTAGCCGGTGGCACAGATACGCAGTATTTT.

Details on this clonotype: This may come from a read error, since a much larger clone is one base off. The chain couples TRBV2 to TRBJ1-4; D not certain. CDR1 is SNHLY, CDR2 FYNNEI, per germline. The CDR3 totals 10 residues. Trimming removed 8 bases at V and 6 bases at J, with 4 bases between. CDR3 nucleotides: TGTGCCAGCTTGGATGAAAAACTGTTTTTT. It is translated as CASLDEKLFF. The variable domain in full, completed from reference TRBV2 and TRBJ1-4, reads EPEVTQTPSHQVTQMGQEVILRCVPISNHLYFYWYRQILGQKVEFLVSFYNNEISEKSEIFDDQFSVERPDGSNFTLKIRSTKLEDSAMYFCASLDEKLFFGSGTQLSVL.

This clonotype showed up just once. This may be a read error, as it is one base from a much larger clone. V gene TRBV6-5 combines with J gene TRBJ2-7; D not certain. This CDR3 has 14 amino acids. V shed 2 bases and J shed 0 bases, with 8 bases lying between them. The V gene's germline CDR1 is MNHEY and CDR2 SVGAGI. CDR3 nucleotides: TGTGCCAGCAGTTACAAAGCGAACTCCTACGAGCAGTACTTC. It yields the protein CASSYKANSYEQYF.

The sample holds many counts of this clonotype. This chain links TRBV24-1 with TRBJ1-5; D gene ambiguous. The CDR3 has 14 residues. V gave up 0 bases and J gave up 0 bases, with 2 bases separating them. Germline CDR1 reads KGHDR; CDR2 reads SFDVKD. CDR3 sequence: CATSDLYSNQPQHF. In nucleotides, the CDR3 is TGTGCCACCAGTGATTTGTATAGCAATCAGCCCCAGCATTTT.

On this clonotype: At one end the junction does not follow the germline gene, possibly because of a read error. This chain connects TRBV4-3 to TRBJ2-1, with 13 bases lining up with TRBD2. Germline lookup yields CDR1 LGHNA and CDR2 YSLEER. This CDR3 is built from 18 residues. CDR3 sequence: CSSSQVWVLAGGGSEQFF. CDR3 DNA: TGCTCCAGCAGCCAAGTCTGGGTACTAGCGGGAGGGGGAAGTGAGCAGTTCTTC.

V is TRBV29-1 and J is TRBJ2-7, with D perhaps TRBD2 (6 bases). This CDR3 contains 14 residues. CDR1 and CDR2 (germline): SQVTM, ANQGSEA. Trimming left V 4 bases short and J 0 bases short, with 13 bases between. The CDR3 loop is CSVALAGISYEQYF. The CDR3 DNA reads TGCAGCGTTGCGCTGGCGGGAATCTCCTACGAGCAGTACTTC.

In this sample, this clonotype turned up a few times. J is TRBJ2-6 and V is TRBV7-8; possible D gene TRBD2, 6 bases. The CDR3 contains 18 residues. CDR1 SGHVS and CDR2 FQNEAQ come from the germline V gene. V gave up 2 bases and J gave up 0 bases, with 14 bases separating them. CDR3 amino acids: CASSLFRQRVSGANVLTF. The CDR3 bases are TGTGCCAGCAGCTTATTCCGGCAGCGGGTCTCTGGGGCCAACGTCCTGACTTTC.

In the case of this clonotype: The junction does not match germline at one end; this may be a read error. CDR3 in DNA: TGTGCCAACAGTTTAACTCCAGGAGGGGCATGCATCGTCCCTGAAGCTTTCTTT. Translated, it gives CANSLTPGGACIVPEAFF. The chain links TRBV27 to TRBJ1-1; perhaps TRBD1 as D (5 bases). The CDR3 is 18 residues long. Germline V gene sequence: CDR1 MNHEY, CDR2 SMNVEV (reference sequence).

This clonotype was observed many times. V gene TRBV28 combines with J gene TRBJ2-3; D not certain. Trimming took 2 bases from V and 2 from J, leaving 20 bases between them. The CDR3 length is 18 residues. Germline V lookup: CDR1 MDHEN, CDR2 SYDVKM. The CDR3 DNA sequence: TGTGCCAGCAGTTTAAGTCTAGTAGCCTCCCAAAACACAGATACGCAGTATTTT. Translated: CASSLSLVASQNTDTQYF.

This clonotype was counted a few times. V usage is TRBV12-3 or TRBV12-4 and J usage is TRBJ1-4, with 8 positions matching TRBD1. The J segment lost 5 bases and the V segment lost 5 bases, leaving 7 bases of the junction unmatched. This CDR3 contains 15 residues. CDR3 sequence (DNA): TGTGCCAGCAGTCACATCCGGGACAGGAATGAAAAACTGTTTTTT. Amino acid sequence: CASSHIRDRNEKLFF.

This clonotype showed up many times. In nucleotides, the CDR3 is TGCAGTGCTAGAGGCGGAGACAGGGGGGCCAACGAGCAGTACTTC. This gives the protein CSARGGDRGANEQYF. This chain links TRBV20-1 with TRBJ2-7, with 9 bases matching TRBD1. V was clipped by 1 base and J by 5 bases; unmatched bases: 9. Germline assignment: CDR1 DFQATT and CDR2 SNEGSKA (reference sequence). The length of the CDR3 is 15 residues.

The chain has TRBV6-2 or TRBV6-3 and TRBJ2-3; TRBD1 matches at 8 bases. Per the germline V gene, CDR1 is MNHEY and CDR2 is SVGEGT. The CDR3 covers 15 residues. V lost 2 bases and J lost 2; bases outside the gene matches: 3. The CDR3 protein is CASSYQTGVTDTQYF. CDR3 coding DNA: TGTGCCAGCAGTTACCAGACAGGGGTCACAGATACGCAGTATTTT.

To note about this clonotype: One base away lies a much larger clone, so this may be a sequencing read error. This chain links TRBV14 with TRBJ2-5; D gene uncertain. This CDR3 comprises 12 residues. Trimming pared 1 base from V and 7 bases from J, leaving 7 bases between. The V gene's germline CDR1 is SGHDN and CDR2 FVKESK. For the CDR3, the DNA is TGTGCCAGCAGCCAAGCGTCAGTGACCCAGTACTTC. This translates into CASSQASVTQYF.

This clonotype was recorded at least ten times. The chain recombines TRBV20-1 with TRBJ1-2; no firm D call. Germline assignment: CDR1 DFQATT and CDR2 SNEGSKA (reference sequence). The CDR3 has 11 residues. V gave up 5 bases and J gave up 8 bases, with 12 bases separating them. For the CDR3, the DNA is TGCAGTGCTGTCGGGGTGGGAGGCTACACCTTC. This gives the protein CSAVGVGGYTF.

Comments on this clonotype: A much larger clonotype is one base distant, so this may be a read error. The chain uses TRBV7-2 and TRBJ1-5; D call uncertain. The CDR3 has 13 residues. V was shortened by 3 bases and J by 9 bases, with 12 bases between the two germline ends. Germline V gene sequence: CDR1 SGHTA, CDR2 FQGNSA. CDR3 residues: CASSFGPSPPQHF. CDR3 sequence (DNA): TGTGCCAGCAGCTTTGGTCCCTCTCCGCCCCAGCATTTT.

As DNA, the CDR3 is TGTGCCAGCTCAATAGAACTAGCGGGATCCCAAGAGACCCAGTACTTC. Its translation: CASSIELAGSQETQYF. The chain couples TRBV18 to TRBJ2-5; TRBD2 agrees at 10 bases. The V gene's germline CDR1 is KGHSH and CDR2 LQKENI. V gave up 5 bases and J gave up 1 base; unmatched junction bases: 7. CDR3 length equals 16 residues.

This clonotype was recorded a few times. This chain joins TRBV5-1 and TRBJ2-5, with TRBD2 matching 7 bases. The length of the CDR3 is 16 residues. Germline CDR1 is SGHRS and CDR2 is YFSETQ. V shed 0 bases and J 1 base; nucleotides not matched to a gene: 6. The CDR3 protein is CASSLEAASGQETQYF. The CDR3 nucleotides are TGCGCCAGCAGCTTGGAAGCGGCTAGCGGCCAAGAGACCCAGTACTTC.

Note on this clonotype: A much larger clone differs by one base, so this may be a read error. The CDR3 ends on some other residue instead of the conserved phenylalanine or tryptophan, so this is likely a read error. J is TRBJ2-7 and V is TRBV7-9; no definite D call. There are 12 residues in the CDR3. The V and J ends lost 2 bases and 5 bases respectively, with 7 bases between them. Germline V gene lookup returns CDR1 SEHNR and CDR2 FQNEAQ (reference sequence). CDR3 in DNA: TGTGCCAGCAGCTTAATGGGGAACGAGCAGTACCTC. Protein: CASSLMGNEQYL.

This clonotype came up a few times. The rearrangement joins TRBV18 to TRBJ2-3; D is tentatively TRBD1 or TRBD2 (5 bases each). The CDR3 has 16 residues. V was clipped by 3 bases and J by 5 bases, with 18 bases between them. Germline loops: CDR1 KGHSH, CDR2 LQKENI. The CDR3 DNA follows: TGTGCCAGCTCACCGACGGGGCCCTCGAGCTTAGATACGCAGTATTTT. Translation gives CASSPTGPSSLDTQYF.

The table lists this clonotype with a few counts. The chain uses TRBV4-1 and TRBJ2-7, with D possibly being TRBD2 (6 bases). Per the germline V gene, CDR1 is MGHRA and CDR2 is YSYEKL. CDR3 length equals 14 residues. Trimming shortened V by 0 bases and J by 2 bases, and 8 bases separated the two germline ends. The CDR3 sequence: CASSQDGGAYEQYF. CDR3 in DNA: TGCGCCAGCAGCCAAGACGGAGGGGCCTACGAGCAGTACTTC.

In this sample, this clonotype turned up a few times. V is TRBV10-2 and J is TRBJ2-1; D is ambiguous. V was shortened by 8 bases and J by 9 bases, with 11 bases between the two germline ends. There are 11 residues in the CDR3. Germline assignment: CDR1 WSHSY and CDR2 SAAADI. The CDR3 nucleotides are TGCGCCAGCCGCCAAGATATTGAGCAGTTCTTC. It encodes CASRQDIEQFF.

This clonotype was seen a handful of times. This chain connects TRBV19 to TRBJ2-1; TRBD2 matches at 8 bases. The CDR3 is 17 residues long. The germline gives CDR1 LNHDA, CDR2 SQIVND (reference sequence). V trimming: 7 bases; J trimming: 3 bases; junction bases outside the gene matches: 14. CDR3 in DNA: TGTGCCAGTACCCGAGGGGGAAGCGGGAGCTTCTACAATGAGCAGTTCTTC. Translated, it gives CASTRGGSGSFYNEQFF.

This clonotype was detected ten times or more. The rearrangement joins TRBV6-6 to TRBJ1-2; D unresolved. V lost 2 bases to trimming and J lost 0 bases, with 7 bases between them. The CDR3 runs to 14 residues. CDR1 and CDR2 from the germline V gene are MNHNY and SVGAGI (reference sequence). CDR3 region: CASSYGVSNYGYTF. In DNA, the CDR3 is TGTGCCAGCAGTTACGGTGTATCTAACTATGGCTACACCTTC.

This sequence joins TRBV11-2 and TRBJ2-7; 7 nucleotides align to TRBD1. The V gene end was trimmed by 6 bases and the J gene end by 3 bases; junction bases not matched to a gene: 17. CDR1 is SGHAT, CDR2 FQNNGV, per germline. The CDR3 length is 17 residues. The CDR3 DNA follows: TGTGCCAGCAGGGCCGGGACAGTCTCCCCACCGGTCTACGAGCAGTACTTC. It specifies CASRAGTVSPPVYEQYF.

The chain has TRBV18 and TRBJ2-7; TRBD2 agrees at 10 bases. Germline CDR1 and CDR2: KGHSH and LQKENI. V was clipped by 3 bases and J by 2 bases; unmatched bases: 7. The CDR3 consists of 16 residues. This CDR3 is CASSPFPTSGAYEQYF. Written as DNA, the CDR3 is TGTGCCAGCTCACCTTTCCCTACTAGCGGGGCCTACGAGCAGTACTTC.

On this clonotype: Sequence at one end of the junction differs from germline and may be a read error. The rearrangement links TRBV19 to TRBJ1-5; no firm D call. The CDR3 consists of 13 residues. Germline loops: CDR1 LNHDA, CDR2 SQIVND (reference sequence). The CDR3 DNA reads TGTGCCAGTAGTCCCCGGACCGAGCAGCCCAAGCATTTT. Protein: CASSPRTEQPKHF. Looking up the rest from reference TRBV19 and TRBJ1-5 gives the full variable domain: DGGITQSPKYLFRKEGQNVTLSCEQNLNHDAMYWYRQDPGQGLRLIYYSQIVNDFQKGDIAEGYSVSREKKESFPLTVTSAQKNPTAFYLCASSPRTEQPKHFGDGTRLSIL.

A few counts support this clonotype. J is TRBJ1-2 and V is TRBV4-2; the match to TRBD1 covers 8 bases. Germline loops: CDR1 LGHNA, CDR2 YNFKEQ. CDR3 length equals 14 residues. Germline trimming cut 4 bases from V and 5 bases from J; bases unmatched to any gene: 6. In DNA form, the CDR3 reads TGTGCCAGCAGCCCGCCCGGGACAGGATATGGCTACACCTTC. Amino acid sequence: CASSPPGTGYGYTF.

This clonotype was observed many times. V gene TRBV28 combines with J gene TRBJ2-1; TRBD2 matches at 8 bases. CDR3 length: 15 amino acids. From germline, CDR1 is MDHEN and CDR2 SYDVKM. V was pared by 4 bases and J by 10 bases, with 12 bases of the junction left unmatched. The CDR3 protein is CASSSPRTSRGEQFF. CDR3 coding DNA: TGTGCCAGCAGTTCTCCCCGGACTAGCCGGGGGGAGCAGTTCTTC.